The 28 T cell receptor beta chains below were found in one sample sequenced in a study of T cell repertoires in cytomegalovirus infection. In TCRdb, the reads were re-called with MiXCR into one record per CDR3 protein. This table has some 100,000 distinct CDR3 sequences, under 25% appearing once. Sequencing used CD8+ T cells from PBMCs. Source of these receptors: a human donor in good health (CMV status not recorded). Some clones in this sample may be carry-over from other donors' samples.

This chain joins TRBV14 and TRBJ1-2; possible D gene TRBD1, 5 bases. The CDR3 covers 13 residues. Germline V lookup: CDR1 SGHDN, CDR2 FVKESK. Trimming removed 1 base from V and 4 bases from J, with 7 bases in between. The CDR3 here is CASSQGGTYGYTF. CDR3 DNA: TGTGCCAGCAGCCAAGGGGGGACCTATGGCTACACCTTC.

This clonotype turned up a few times. The rearrangement joins TRBV6-6 to TRBJ1-1, with D unresolved. V lost 4 bases and J lost 7, with 16 bases in between. Germline CDR1 MNHNY, CDR2 SVGAGI (reference sequence). This CDR3 is 14 amino acids long. CDR3 sequence reads: CASSSPLLLGEAFF. The CDR3 region has the DNA TGTGCCAGCAGTTCTCCCCTCCTTTTGGGTGAAGCTTTCTTT.

This clonotype was observed many times. The chain links TRBV7-2 to TRBJ2-7; 11 bases match TRBD2. The CDR3 sequence is 17 residues long. The V gene's germline CDR1 is SGHTA and CDR2 FQGNSA. The V and J ends lost 0 bases and 0 bases, in that order; junction bases with no gene match: 4. DNA of the CDR3: TGTGCCAGCAGCTTAGCTGGGACTAGCGGATACTCCTACGAGCAGTACTTC. This gives the protein CASSLAGTSGYSYEQYF.

The chain carries TRBV19 and TRBJ1-5; 10 nucleotides align to TRBD1. The germline V gene encodes CDR1 LNHDA and CDR2 SQIVND (reference sequence). The CDR3 runs 15 residues. The V and J ends lost 3 bases and 8 bases, in that order; junction bases with no gene match: 7. CDR3 DNA: TGTGCCAGTAGTATTAAGGACAGGGGGTCGGAGCCCCAGCATTTT. The encoded protein is CASSIKDRGSEPQHF.

CDR3 bases: TGTGCCAGCAGCCCGACTAGCGGGGTCTACAATGAGCAGTTCTTC. Translated, it gives CASSPTSGVYNEQFF. V gene TRBV6-2 or TRBV6-3 combines with J gene TRBJ2-1; 11 bases are shared with TRBD2. V lost 6 bases, J lost 3 bases, and 4 bases stayed unmatched. Germline CDR1 reads MNHEY; CDR2 reads SVGEGT. The CDR3 contains 15 residues.

This clonotype was recorded many times. V gene TRBV7-2 combines with J gene TRBJ1-1; D uncertain. The V gene lost 0 bases and the J gene lost 0 bases, with 5 bases spanning the gap. Germline V gene data show CDR1 as SGHTA and CDR2 as FQGNSA. The CDR3 has 14 amino acids. CDR3 nucleotides: TGTGCCAGCAGCTTAGCTTTCATGAACACTGAAGCTTTCTTT. Amino acids: CASSLAFMNTEAFF.

The chain joins TRBV10-3 to TRBJ1-3, with D unresolved. The CDR3 covers 12 residues. Per the germline V gene, CDR1 is ENHRY and CDR2 is SYGVKD. Deletions cut 5 bases from V and 6 bases from J, with 8 bases between. The CDR3: CAISSRANTIYF. CDR3 in DNA: TGTGCCATCAGTAGCAGAGCAAACACCATATATTTT.

The V gene is TRBV27, the J gene TRBJ2-5; no clear D gene. CDR1 is MNHEY and CDR2 is SMNVEV in the germline V gene (reference sequence). There are 14 residues in the CDR3. The ends were cut back, 3 bases at V and 6 bases at J, with 14 bases in the middle. CDR3 sequence reads: CASSFGPSPQTQYF. The CDR3 DNA reads as TGTGCCAGCAGTTTCGGCCCCTCTCCCCAGACCCAGTACTTC.

This chain joins TRBV20-1 and TRBJ1-6; D is unresolved. Looked up from germline, CDR1 is DFQATT and CDR2 is SNEGSKA (reference sequence). The CDR3 loop spans 14 amino acids. V dropped 6 bases and J dropped 0 bases, with 9 bases sitting between them. Here the CDR3 DNA reads TGCAGTGCCCCACCAAGCTCCTATAATTCACCCCTCCACTTT. As protein: CSAPPSSYNSPLHF.

The J gene is TRBJ2-1, the V gene TRBV6-2 or TRBV6-3; D remains ambiguous. Germline assignment: CDR1 MNHEY and CDR2 SVGEGT. V was cut by 6 bases and J by 8 bases, with 11 bases left in between. This CDR3 comprises 12 residues. In DNA form, the CDR3 reads TGTGCCAGCAGGATTAGTAACCATGAGCAGTTCTTC. Translating gives CASRISNHEQFF.

At least ten counts were recorded for this clonotype. The CDR3 here is CASSLSPGQGNEQYF. The CDR3 DNA sequence: TGTGCCAGCAGCTTAAGTCCGGGACAGGGGAACGAGCAGTACTTC. The chain joins TRBV11-2 to TRBJ2-7; TRBD1 matches 10 bases. CDR3 length equals 15 residues. J was trimmed by 5 bases and V by 2 bases; bases with no gene match: 6. CDR1 SGHAT and CDR2 FQNNGV come from the germline V gene.

This chain uses TRBV6-5 with TRBJ2-1; 7 bases agree with TRBD1. V dropped 5 bases and J dropped 4; count of bases not matched to a gene: 8. Looked up from germline, CDR1 is MNHEY and CDR2 is SVGAGI. The CDR3 loop spans 15 amino acids. The CDR3 is CASSTGEESYNEQFF. Written as DNA, the CDR3 is TGTGCCAGCAGTACAGGGGAAGAGAGTTACAATGAGCAGTTCTTC.

In its sample, this clonotype was seen a few times. The rearrangement uses TRBV7-8 and TRBJ2-5; D is uncertain. Germline V CDR1 and CDR2: SGHVS, FQNEAQ. The V end lost 3 bases, the J end lost 4 bases, and 3 bases lay between the germline ends. The length of the CDR3 is 11 residues. CDR3 protein: CASSFIETQYF. CDR3 DNA sequence: TGTGCCAGCAGCTTCATAGAGACCCAGTACTTC.

The rearrangement links TRBV29-1 to TRBJ2-1, with TRBD2 identical over 7 bases. CDR1 SQVTM and CDR2 ANQGSEA come from the germline V gene. CDR3 length: 15 amino acids. V dropped 5 bases and J dropped 4; count of bases not matched to a gene: 11. The CDR3 loop is CSVPDGGTAYNEQFF. CDR3 coding DNA: TGCAGCGTTCCCGACGGGGGGACCGCGTACAATGAGCAGTTCTTC.

This clonotype has a count of ten or more. V gene TRBV24-1 combines with J gene TRBJ2-6; D is unclear. CDR3 length equals 14 residues. The V and J ends lost 9 bases and 1 base respectively, with 9 bases between them. Germline V CDR1 and CDR2: KGHDR, SFDVKD. As DNA, the CDR3 is TGTGCCACCCTAGACTCGTCTGGGGCCAACGTCCTGACTTTC. Translating it yields CATLDSSGANVLTF.

V gene TRBV19 combines with J gene TRBJ1-5; weak D call: TRBD1 (5 bases). V gave up 7 bases and J gave up 0 bases, with 7 bases separating them. This CDR3 is built from 13 residues. Germline-derived CDR1 and CDR2 are LNHDA and SQIVND (reference sequence). The CDR3 loop is CASKGHSNQPQHF. As DNA, the CDR3 is TGTGCCAGTAAGGGGCATAGCAATCAGCCCCAGCATTTT.

This clonotype was counted between two and nine times. The chain carries TRBV20-1 and TRBJ1-6, with D possibly matching TRBD1 (6 bases). This CDR3 spans 17 amino acids. Germline V lookup: CDR1 DFQATT, CDR2 SNEGSKA (reference sequence). Trimming shortened V by 0 bases and J by 0 bases, and 12 bases separated the two germline ends. The CDR3 reads CSARDRDTGSYNSPLHF. As DNA, the CDR3 is TGCAGTGCTAGAGACCGGGACACTGGCTCCTATAATTCACCCCTCCACTTT.

The rearrangement uses TRBV29-1 and TRBJ2-2; possibly TRBD2 for D (6 bases). Deletions cut 4 bases from V and 5 bases from J, with 14 bases between. Germline-derived CDR1 and CDR2 are SQVTM and ANQGSEA. The CDR3 length is 14 residues. The CDR3 loop reads CSVVHGEETGELFF. CDR3 DNA sequence: TGCAGCGTTGTTCATGGGGAGGAAACCGGGGAGCTGTTTTTT.

This clonotype was seen a few times. V gene TRBV3-1 combines with J gene TRBJ2-7, with TRBD1 as a possible D gene (6 bases). Trimming removed 4 bases at V and 3 bases at J, with 19 bases between. CDR3 size: 16 residues. Germline V gives CDR1 LGHDT, CDR2 YNNKEL (reference sequence). The CDR3 sequence is CASSLGSSGGVYEQYF. CDR3 nucleotide sequence: TGTGCCAGCAGCCTCGGGTCTTCTGGGGGCGTCTACGAGCAGTACTTC.

The V and J genes are TRBV30 and TRBJ1-1; a possible D gene is TRBD1 (5 bases). Trimming took 3 bases from V and 4 from J, leaving 12 bases between them. This CDR3 has 13 residues. Germline values: CDR1 GTSNPN, CDR2 SVGIG (reference sequence). CDR3 sequence reads: CAWREDRATEAFF. The DNA of the CDR3 is TGTGCCTGGAGGGAAGACAGAGCCACTGAAGCTTTCTTT.

There are many counts of this clonotype. CDR3 nucleotide sequence: TGTGCCAGCAGTTCCCCCGGGACAAGGAACACTGAAGCTTTCTTT. Protein product: CASSSPGTRNTEAFF. This chain uses TRBV12-3 or TRBV12-4 with TRBJ1-1, with D tentatively TRBD1 (6 bases). The germline V and J ends were trimmed by 4 bases and 1 base, with 13 bases remaining between them. CDR3 length equals 15 residues.

The chain recombines TRBV20-1 with TRBJ2-7, with 9 nucleotides matching TRBD1. Germline-derived CDR1 and CDR2 are DFQATT and SNEGSKA (reference sequence). The V segment lost 6 bases and the J segment 0 bases; nucleotides outside the gene matches: 6. CDR3 size: 14 residues. CDR3 sequence reads: CSAEGTGSSYEQYF. The CDR3 DNA is TGCAGTGCGGAAGGGACAGGGAGCTCCTACGAGCAGTACTTC.

This clonotype turned up a few times. This sequence joins TRBV28 and TRBJ2-3, with D perhaps TRBD1 or TRBD2 (5 bases each). This CDR3 comprises 14 residues. Germline V CDR1 and CDR2: MDHEN, SYDVKM. The V gene lost 6 bases and the J gene lost 2 bases, with 12 bases spanning the gap. Here the CDR3 DNA reads TGTGCCAGCAGCCCAGGGACCCACACAGATACGCAGTATTTT. Its protein is CASSPGTHTDTQYF.

In this sample, this clonotype turned up many times. This chain joins TRBV6-2 or TRBV6-3 and TRBJ2-7; no definite D call. The V gene lost 6 bases and the J gene lost 0 bases, with 6 bases spanning the gap. Per germline, CDR1 MNHEY and CDR2 SVGEGT. The CDR3 covers 12 residues. CDR3 sequence reads: CASSRSSYEQYF. CDR3 nucleotide sequence: TGTGCCAGCAGCCGGAGCTCCTACGAGCAGTACTTC.

The V call is TRBV28, the J call TRBJ2-7; D might be TRBD1 (6 bases). CDR1 is MDHEN and CDR2 is SYDVKM in the germline V gene. Trimming took off 2 bases at V and 4 bases at J, with 12 bases between the two ends. There are 14 residues in the CDR3. The CDR3 here is CASSLRGGKYEQYF. Here the CDR3 DNA reads TGTGCCAGCAGTTTAAGAGGGGGTAAATACGAGCAGTACTTC.

This clonotype was observed at least ten times. The chain combines TRBV28 with TRBJ2-5; D gene ambiguous. Trimming pared 2 bases from V and 5 bases from J, leaving 12 bases between. The germline V gene encodes CDR1 MDHEN and CDR2 SYDVKM. The CDR3 is 14 amino acids. CDR3 nucleotide sequence: TGTGCCAGCAGTTTAATAGGCAGGACGGAGACCCAGTACTTC. Residues: CASSLIGRTETQYF.

V and J are TRBV7-2 and TRBJ2-5; D may match TRBD1 or TRBD2 (5 bases each). With 5 bases removed from V and 1 base from J, the gap between germline ends came to 14 bases. Per germline, CDR1 SGHTA and CDR2 FQGNSA. The CDR3 runs 15 residues. CDR3 region: CASSPDGAPQETQYF. The CDR3 DNA sequence: TGTGCCAGCAGCCCGGACGGGGCCCCCCAAGAGACCCAGTACTTC. Based on the CDR3 plus reference TRBV7-2 and TRBJ2-5, the full variable domain is GAGVSQSPSNKVTEKGKDVELRCDPISGHTALYWYRQSLGQGLEFLIYFQGNSAPDKSGLPSDRFSAERTGGSVSTLTIQRTQQEDSAVYLCASSPDGAPQETQYFGPGTRLLVL.

A single count supports this clonotype. The gene calls are TRBV4-2 and TRBJ2-1; D is unresolved. Germline assignment: CDR1 LGHNA and CDR2 YNFKEQ. There are 13 residues in the CDR3. V was cut by 4 bases and J by 9 bases, with 13 bases left in between. The CDR3: CASSPRLGSEQFF. The CDR3 DNA follows: TGTGCCAGCAGCCCCCGGCTTGGCAGTGAGCAGTTCTTC.